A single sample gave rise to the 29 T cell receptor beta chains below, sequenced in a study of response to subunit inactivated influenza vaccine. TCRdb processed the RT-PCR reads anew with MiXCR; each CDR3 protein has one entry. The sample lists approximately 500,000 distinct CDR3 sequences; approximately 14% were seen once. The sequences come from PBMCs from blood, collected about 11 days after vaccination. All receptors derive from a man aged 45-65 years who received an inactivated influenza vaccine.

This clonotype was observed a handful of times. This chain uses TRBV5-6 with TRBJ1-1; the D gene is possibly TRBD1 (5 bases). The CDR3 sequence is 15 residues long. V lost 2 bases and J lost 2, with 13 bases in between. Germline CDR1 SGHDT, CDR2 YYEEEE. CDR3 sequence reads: CASSFSPGTNTEAFF. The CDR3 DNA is TGTGCCAGCAGCTTTTCCCCGGGGACTAACACTGAAGCTTTCTTT.

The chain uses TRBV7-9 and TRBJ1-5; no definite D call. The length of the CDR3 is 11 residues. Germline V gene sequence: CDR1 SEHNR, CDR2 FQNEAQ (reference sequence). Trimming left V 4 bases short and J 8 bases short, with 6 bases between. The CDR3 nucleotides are TGTGCCAGCAGCTCGGGTGAGCCCCAGCATTTT. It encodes CASSSGEPQHF.

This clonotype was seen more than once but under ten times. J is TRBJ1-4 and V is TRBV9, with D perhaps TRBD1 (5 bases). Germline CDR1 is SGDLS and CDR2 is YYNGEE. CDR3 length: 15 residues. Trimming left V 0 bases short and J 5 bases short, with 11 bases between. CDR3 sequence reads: CASSVGGLRNEKLFF. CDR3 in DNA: TGTGCCAGCAGCGTAGGGGGACTGAGAAATGAAAAACTGTTTTTT.

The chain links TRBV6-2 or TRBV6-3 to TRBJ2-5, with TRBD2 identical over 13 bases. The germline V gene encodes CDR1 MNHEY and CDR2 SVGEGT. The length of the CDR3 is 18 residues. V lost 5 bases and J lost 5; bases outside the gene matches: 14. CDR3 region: CASSTPGLAGRRRETQYF. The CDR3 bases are TGTGCCAGCAGTACCCCGGGACTAGCGGGGAGGCGGAGGGAGACCCAGTACTTC.

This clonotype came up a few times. This CDR3 is CAISEPVGQKAPDTQYF. CDR3 DNA sequence: TGTGCCATCAGTGAGCCCGTGGGGCAGAAAGCACCAGATACGCAGTATTTT. This chain uses TRBV10-3 with TRBJ2-3; a weak D match, TRBD1 (5 bases). Germline CDR1 ENHRY, CDR2 SYGVKD. Deletions cut 2 bases from V and 4 bases from J, with 19 bases between. The CDR3 loop spans 17 amino acids.

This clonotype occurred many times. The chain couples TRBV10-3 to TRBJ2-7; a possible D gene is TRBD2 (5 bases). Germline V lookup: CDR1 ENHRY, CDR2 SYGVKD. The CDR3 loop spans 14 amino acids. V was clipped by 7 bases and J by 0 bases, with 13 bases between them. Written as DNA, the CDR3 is TGTGCCATCACCCCGGACGGGATCTCCTACGAGCAGTACTTC. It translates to CAITPDGISYEQYF.

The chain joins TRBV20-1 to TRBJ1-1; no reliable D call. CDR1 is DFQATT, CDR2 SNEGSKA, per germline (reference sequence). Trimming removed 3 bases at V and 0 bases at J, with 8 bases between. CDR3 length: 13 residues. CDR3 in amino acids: CSASLRMNTEAFF. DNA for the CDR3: TGCAGTGCTAGTTTGCGGATGAACACTGAAGCTTTCTTT.

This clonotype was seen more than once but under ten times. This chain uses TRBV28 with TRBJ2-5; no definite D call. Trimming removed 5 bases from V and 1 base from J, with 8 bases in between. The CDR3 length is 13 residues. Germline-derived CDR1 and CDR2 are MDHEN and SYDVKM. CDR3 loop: CASSPFLQETQYF. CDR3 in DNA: TGTGCCAGCAGTCCATTCCTCCAAGAGACCCAGTACTTC.

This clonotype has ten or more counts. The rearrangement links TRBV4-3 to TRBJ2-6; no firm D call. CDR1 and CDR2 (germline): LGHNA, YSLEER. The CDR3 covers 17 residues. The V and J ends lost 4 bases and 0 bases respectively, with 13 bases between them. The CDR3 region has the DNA TGCGCCAGCAGCCGAGGAGTCCTGAGCTCTGGGGCCAACGTCCTGACTTTC. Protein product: CASSRGVLSSGANVLTF.

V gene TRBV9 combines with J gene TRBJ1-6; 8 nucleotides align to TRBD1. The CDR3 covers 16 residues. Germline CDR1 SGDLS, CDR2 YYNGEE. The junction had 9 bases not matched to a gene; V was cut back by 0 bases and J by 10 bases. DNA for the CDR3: TGTGCCAGCAGCGTAGCGGACAGGGTAGAATTGTCACCCCTCCACTTT. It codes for CASSVADRVELSPLHF.

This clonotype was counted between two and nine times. The CDR3 DNA reads TGTGCCAGCAGTTACTCTCTTTGGGGAGGTCAGCCCCAGCATTTT. It specifies CASSYSLWGGQPQHF. This chain uses TRBV6-5 with TRBJ1-5; no clear D gene. Germline loops: CDR1 MNHEY, CDR2 SVGAGI. The CDR3 is 15 amino acids. V was shortened by 0 bases and J by 6 bases, with 12 bases between the two germline ends.

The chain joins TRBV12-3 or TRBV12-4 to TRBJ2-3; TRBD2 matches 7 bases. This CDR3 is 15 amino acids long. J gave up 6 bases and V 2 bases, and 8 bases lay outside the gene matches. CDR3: CASSLTAGSGDTQYF. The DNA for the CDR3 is TGTGCCAGCAGTTTAACAGCGGGGAGTGGTGATACGCAGTATTTT.

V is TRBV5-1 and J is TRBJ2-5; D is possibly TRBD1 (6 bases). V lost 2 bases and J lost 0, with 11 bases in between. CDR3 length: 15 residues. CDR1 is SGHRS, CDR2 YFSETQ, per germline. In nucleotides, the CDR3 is TGCGCCAGCAGCTTTACGAGGGGGAACCAAGAGACCCAGTACTTC. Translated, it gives CASSFTRGNQETQYF.

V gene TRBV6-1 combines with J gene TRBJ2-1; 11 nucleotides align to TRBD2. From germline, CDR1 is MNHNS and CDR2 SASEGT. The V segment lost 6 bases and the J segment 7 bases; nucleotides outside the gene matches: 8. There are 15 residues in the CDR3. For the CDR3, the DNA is TGTGCCAGCAGGAACATAGCGGGAGGGGTGAATGAGCAGTTCTTC. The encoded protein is CASRNIAGGVNEQFF.

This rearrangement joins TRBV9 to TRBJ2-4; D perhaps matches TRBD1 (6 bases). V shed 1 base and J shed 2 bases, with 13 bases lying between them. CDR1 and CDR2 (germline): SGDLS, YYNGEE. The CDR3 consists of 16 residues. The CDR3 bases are TGTGCCAGCAGCGTAACAGGGACGGGGACCAAAAACATTCAGTACTTC. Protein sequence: CASSVTGTGTKNIQYF. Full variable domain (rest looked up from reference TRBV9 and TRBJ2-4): DSGVTQTPKHLITATGQRVTLRCSPRSGDLSVYWYQQSLDQGLQFLIQYYNGEERAKGNILERFSAQQFPDLHSELNLSSLELGDSALYFCASSVTGTGTKNIQYFGAGTRLSVL.

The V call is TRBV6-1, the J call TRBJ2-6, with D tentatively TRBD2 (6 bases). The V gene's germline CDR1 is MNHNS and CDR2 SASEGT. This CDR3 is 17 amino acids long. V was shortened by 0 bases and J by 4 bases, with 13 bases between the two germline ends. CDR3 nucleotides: TGTGCCAGCAGTGAAGCGCCGGGGGTTTTAGGGGCCAACGTCCTGACTTTC. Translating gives CASSEAPGVLGANVLTF.

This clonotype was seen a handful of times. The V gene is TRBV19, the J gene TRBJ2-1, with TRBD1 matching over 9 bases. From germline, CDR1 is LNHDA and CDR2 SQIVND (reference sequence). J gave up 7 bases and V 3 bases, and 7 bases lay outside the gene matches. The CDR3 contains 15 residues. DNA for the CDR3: TGTGCCAGTAGTATCTCACAGGGGGCGCATAATGAGCAGTTCTTC. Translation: CASSISQGAHNEQFF.

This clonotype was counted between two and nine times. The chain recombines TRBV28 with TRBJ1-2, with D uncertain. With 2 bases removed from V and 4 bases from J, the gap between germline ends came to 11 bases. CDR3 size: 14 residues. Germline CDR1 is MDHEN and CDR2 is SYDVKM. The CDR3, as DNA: TGTGCCAGCAGTTTAGGTATAGGCGGCTATGGCTACACCTTC. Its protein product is CASSLGIGGYGYTF.

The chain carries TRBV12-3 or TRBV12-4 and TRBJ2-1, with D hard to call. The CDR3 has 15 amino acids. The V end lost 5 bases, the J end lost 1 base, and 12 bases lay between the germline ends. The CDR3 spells CASSPAHPSYNEQFF. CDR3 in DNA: TGTGCCAGCAGTCCCGCCCATCCTTCCTACAATGAGCAGTTCTTC.

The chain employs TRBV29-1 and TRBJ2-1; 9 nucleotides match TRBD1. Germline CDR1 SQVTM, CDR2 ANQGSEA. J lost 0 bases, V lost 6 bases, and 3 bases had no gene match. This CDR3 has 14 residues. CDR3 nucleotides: TGCAGCGTGCAGGGACAGGGCTCCTACAATGAGCAGTTCTTC. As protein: CSVQGQGSYNEQFF.

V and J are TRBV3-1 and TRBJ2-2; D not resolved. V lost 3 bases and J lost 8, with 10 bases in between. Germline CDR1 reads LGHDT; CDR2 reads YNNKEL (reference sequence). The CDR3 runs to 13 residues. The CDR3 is CASSQYLTGELFF. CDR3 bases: TGTGCCAGCAGCCAGTACTTAACAGGGGAGCTGTTTTTT.

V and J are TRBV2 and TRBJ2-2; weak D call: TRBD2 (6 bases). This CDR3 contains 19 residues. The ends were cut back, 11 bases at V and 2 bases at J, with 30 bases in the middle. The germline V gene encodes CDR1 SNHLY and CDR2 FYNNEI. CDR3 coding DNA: TGTGCCTTCAGTTTCGGGTTCGGCGGCGGGACCCAAAACACCGGGGAGCTGTTTTTT. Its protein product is CAFSFGFGGGTQNTGELFF.

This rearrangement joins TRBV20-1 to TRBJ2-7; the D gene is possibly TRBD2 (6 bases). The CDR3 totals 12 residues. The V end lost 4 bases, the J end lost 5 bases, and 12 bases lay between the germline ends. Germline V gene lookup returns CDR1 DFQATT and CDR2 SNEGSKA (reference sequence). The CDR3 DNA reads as TGCAGTGCTAACGCGGGATTAAACGAGCAGTACTTC. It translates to CSANAGLNEQYF.

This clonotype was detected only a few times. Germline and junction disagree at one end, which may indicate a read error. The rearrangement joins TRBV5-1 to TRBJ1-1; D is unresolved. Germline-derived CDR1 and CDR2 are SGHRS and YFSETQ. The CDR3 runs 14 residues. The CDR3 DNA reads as TGCGCCAGCAGCGTTGAGTTTGGGAACGCTGAAGCTTTCTTT. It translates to CASSVEFGNAEAFF.

CDR3 loop: CASSLNPGQGSSEQFF. The DNA of the CDR3 is TGTGCCAGCAGCTTAAATCCGGGACAGGGTAGTTCTGAGCAGTTCTTC. The chain is built from TRBV7-6 and TRBJ2-1; TRBD1 agrees at 9 bases. Germline CDR1 and CDR2: SGHVS and FNYEAQ. Germline trimming cut 2 bases from V and 9 bases from J; bases unmatched to any gene: 11. This CDR3 is 16 amino acids long.

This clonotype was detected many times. This CDR3 reads CASSLEGVENIQYF. In DNA form, the CDR3 reads TGCGCCAGCAGCTTGGAAGGGGTGGAGAACATTCAGTACTTC. This sequence joins TRBV5-1 and TRBJ2-4, with D maybe TRBD1 (5 bases). The CDR3 sequence is 14 residues long. With 0 bases removed from V and 7 bases from J, the gap between germline ends came to 11 bases. CDR1 and CDR2 from the germline V gene are SGHRS and YFSETQ.

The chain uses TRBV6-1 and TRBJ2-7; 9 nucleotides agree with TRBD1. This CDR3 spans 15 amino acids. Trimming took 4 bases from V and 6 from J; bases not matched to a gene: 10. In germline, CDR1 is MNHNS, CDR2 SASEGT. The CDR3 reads CASSGNRDRAGEQYF. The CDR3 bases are TGTGCCAGCAGTGGGAATAGGGACAGGGCCGGCGAGCAGTACTTC.

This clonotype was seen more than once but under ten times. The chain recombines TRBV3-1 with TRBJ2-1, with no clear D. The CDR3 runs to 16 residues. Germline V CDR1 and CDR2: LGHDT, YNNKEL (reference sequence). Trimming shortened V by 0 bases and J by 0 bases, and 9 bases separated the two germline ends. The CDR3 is CASSQEGPNSYNEQFF. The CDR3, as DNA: TGTGCCAGCAGCCAAGAAGGACCCAACTCCTACAATGAGCAGTTCTTC.

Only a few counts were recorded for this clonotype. The CDR3 sequence: CASSPTGWETQYF. As DNA, the CDR3 is TGCGCCAGCAGCCCGACAGGGTGGGAGACCCAGTACTTC. The V call is TRBV5-1, the J call TRBJ2-5; 7 bases line up with TRBD1. CDR1 is SGHRS and CDR2 is YFSETQ in the germline V gene. This CDR3 is 13 amino acids long. Trimming took 4 bases from V and 5 from J; bases not matched to a gene: 5.